Sequencing of this T cell receptor beta chain was carried out in a study of shared clonotypes between healthy human individuals. Naive CD45RA+ and memory CD45RA-negative subsets were split from CD4+ cells. Worth noting for this clone: Its antigen is currently unknown.

The assay was immunoSEQ multiplex PCR, and TCRdb's table has in-frame clones only and misses some. This sample yields more than 1 million clones, of which around 78% are seen a single time; approximately 0.5% belongs to the top ten. General study findings and limits: Naive subsets generally had larger estimated richness than memory subsets. The sampled material consisted only of blood, and tissue repertoires are likely to differ. Limitation of the genetic and exposure-history diversity represented came from the few donors.

CDR1 MDHEN and CDR2 SYDVKM come from the germline V gene. There are 14 residues in the CDR3. Trimming took 6 bases from V and 0 from J, leaving 9 bases between them. The TCR sequence derives from a young man in good health. Some clones in this sample may be carry-over from other donors' samples. The rearrangement joins TRBV28 to TRBJ1-5; D is ambiguous. The sample comprised memory CD4+ T cells from PBMCs. Indicated subset: CD45RA-negative fraction. In DNA, the CDR3 is TGTGCCAGCAGAAACAGATATAGCAATCAGCCCCAGCATTTT. It translates to CASRNRYSNQPQHF.